This T cell receptor beta chain was documented in a study of beta chain features in type 1 diabetes. Overall study context: Summed over all samples, the examined sorted cells came to under 110,000,000.

In germline, CDR1 is LGHNA, CDR2 YSLEER. Trimming cost V 1 base and J 4 bases, with 13 bases left between them. The CDR3 is 16 residues long. Overall study findings and caveats: Type 1 diabetes patients showed a moderate but significant shortening of TCRB CDR3s in all four CD4+ subsets. Researchers cautioned that cDNA sequencing could over-represent cells with high TCR expression. VDJ junctions from patients with type 1 diabetes contained fewer insertions and more deletions.

Isolated RNA was reverse transcribed in full, so expressed TCRB transcripts were sequenced. The table came from immunoSEQ multiplex PCR; TCRdb's copy has only in-frame clones and leaves some out. This repertoire shows around 40,000 clones, about 66% found once; its top ten account for about 2%. One heparinised blood draw averaging approximately 0.11 L was given by each donor. Comment on this clone: The antigen remains undetermined.

Material for sequencing was Tregs from blood. The source of this sequence is a woman between 18 and 29 years old with type 1 diabetes. The J gene is TRBJ2-2, the V gene TRBV4-3, with TRBD1 as a possible D gene (6 bases). CDR3 sequence: CASSQVKGVVTGELFF. Written as DNA, the CDR3 is TGCGCCAGCAGCCAAGTTAAGGGGGTTGTCACCGGGGAGCTGTTTTTT.